Following are 16 T cell receptor beta chains from one sample sequenced in a study of identical twins. Via MiXCR, TCRdb re-called the 5' RACE reads, giving one row per CDR3 protein. The repertoire holds about 240,000 distinct CDR3 sequences, with 7.5% as singletons. The sample was also reused in another study, on yellow fever vaccine responses in identical twins.

Sequenced input: CD8+ T cells sorted from blood. Receptors were obtained from a woman between 18 and 29 years old in good health.

The CDR3 DNA follows: TGTGCCAGTAGCCCCGGGCCCCCGGATGAAGCTTTCTTT. Its protein is CASSPGPPDEAFF. The chain is built from TRBV19 and TRBJ1-1, with D unclear. In germline, CDR1 is LNHDA, CDR2 SQIVND (reference sequence). CDR3 length: 13 amino acids. V was trimmed by 6 bases and J by 7 bases, leaving 15 bases between them.

A few counts support this clonotype. The V and J genes are TRBV5-1 and TRBJ2-3; D is unclear. The V gene lost 3 bases and the J gene lost 6 bases, with 11 bases spanning the gap. The CDR3 runs to 13 residues. The germline V gene encodes CDR1 SGHRS and CDR2 YFSETQ. In nucleotides, the CDR3 is TGCGCCAGCAGCTCACGATTTAGCGATACGCAGTATTTT. It is translated as CASSSRFSDTQYF.

In this sample, this clonotype turned up many times. Here the CDR3 DNA reads TGTGCCAGCAGCCGTTTAGCGGGTCTCTCCTACAATGAGCAGTTCTTC. Protein: CASSRLAGLSYNEQFF. The V and J genes are TRBV7-8 and TRBJ2-1; 7 bases are shared with TRBD2. V lost 5 bases to trimming and J lost 0 bases; unmatched junction nucleotides: 7. CDR3 length: 16 amino acids. Germline V lookup: CDR1 SGHVS, CDR2 FQNEAQ.

The chain uses TRBV3-1 and TRBJ2-3; D possibly matches TRBD1 or TRBD2 (5 bases each). The CDR3 sequence is 14 residues long. Germline CDR1 reads LGHDT; CDR2 reads YNNKEL (reference sequence). Trimming took off 1 base at V and 4 bases at J, with 9 bases between the two ends. The CDR3 DNA reads TGTGCCAGCAGCCAAGCAGGGAGTGCAGATACGCAGTATTTT. Amino acids: CASSQAGSADTQYF.

The rearrangement links TRBV7-7 to TRBJ2-1, with 10 bases aligning to TRBD2. J was trimmed by 5 bases and V by 1 base; bases with no gene match: 5. Germline lookup yields CDR1 SSHAT and CDR2 FNYEAQ (reference sequence). The CDR3 consists of 16 residues. CDR3 bases: TGTGCCAGCAGCTTAGTCCTAGCGGGAGTGAACAATGAGCAGTTCTTC. Amino acids: CASSLVLAGVNNEQFF. Supplemented by reference TRBV7-7 and TRBJ2-1, the full variable domain reads GAGVSQSPRYKVTKRGQDVTLRCDPISSHATLYWYQQALGQGPEFLTYFNYEAQPDKSGLPSDRFSAERPEGSISTLTIQRTEQRDSAMYRCASSLVLAGVNNEQFFGPGTRLTVL.

This clonotype showed up many times. The CDR3 region has the DNA TGTGCCAGCAGCTTAGTTCAGGGTTTGAATGAGCAGTTCTTC. Translation gives CASSLVQGLNEQFF. V is TRBV7-9 and J is TRBJ2-1, with D possibly TRBD1 on 5 matching bases. Germline V gene sequence: CDR1 SEHNR, CDR2 FQNEAQ (reference sequence). CDR3 length: 14 amino acids. V lost 1 base and J lost 7, with 11 bases in between.

This clonotype showed up just a few times. The chain employs TRBV7-9 and TRBJ2-2, with a weak D call TRBD2 (6 bases). Germline CDR1 and CDR2: SEHNR and FQNEAQ (reference sequence). This CDR3 is 17 amino acids long. V lost 0 bases, J lost 0 bases, and 11 bases lay in between. The CDR3 here is CASSLAGQRANTGELFF. The CDR3 nucleotides read TGTGCCAGCAGCTTAGCAGGTCAGCGGGCGAACACCGGGGAGCTGTTTTTT. The full variable domain, rest sourced from reference TRBV7-9 and TRBJ2-2, is DTGVSQNPRHKITKRGQNVTFRCDPISEHNRLYWYRQTLGQGPEFLTYFQNEAQLEKSRLLSDRFSAERPKGSFSTLEIQRTEQGDSAMYLCASSLAGQRANTGELFFGEGSRLTVL.

This clonotype was detected ten times or more. The CDR3 DNA reads as TGTGCCAGCAGCTTAGGACACGGGAACACTGAAGCTTTCTTT. This encodes CASSLGHGNTEAFF. The chain is built from TRBV13 and TRBJ1-1; D ambiguous. The CDR3 loop spans 14 amino acids. V was trimmed by 0 bases and J by 1 base, leaving 6 bases between them. Germline lookup yields CDR1 PRHDT and CDR2 FYEKMQ (reference sequence).

The table lists this clonotype with a few counts. The gene calls are TRBV12-3 or TRBV12-4 and TRBJ1-4; D gene uncertain. With 5 bases removed from V and 5 bases from J, the gap between germline ends came to 12 bases. This CDR3 spans 14 amino acids. In DNA, the CDR3 is TGTGCCAGCAGTCCCCATGACACGAATGAAAAACTGTTTTTT. As protein: CASSPHDTNEKLFF.

Ten or more counts support this clonotype. In DNA, the CDR3 is TGTGCCAGCAGTTTAGTTTGGGACGAGCAGTACTTC. Its protein product is CASSLVWDEQYF. The V and J genes are TRBV28 and TRBJ2-7; D is ambiguous. In germline, CDR1 is MDHEN, CDR2 SYDVKM. V was trimmed by 2 bases and J by 5 bases, leaving 7 bases between them. CDR3 size: 12 residues.

This clonotype was counted only a few times. The chain uses TRBV6-2 or TRBV6-3 and TRBJ2-3; possible D gene TRBD2, 5 bases. The CDR3 covers 18 residues. Trimming stripped 0 bases from V and 2 bases from J, with 18 bases between. Looked up from germline, CDR1 is MNHEY and CDR2 is SVGEGT. In DNA, the CDR3 is TGTGCCAGCAGTTACTCAGCCCAAGCGACGGGAACCACAGATACGCAGTATTTT. It is translated as CASSYSAQATGTTDTQYF.

This clonotype was recorded a few times. The chain has TRBV5-5 and TRBJ2-2; D remains ambiguous. V was shortened by 0 bases and J by 0 bases, with 9 bases between the two germline ends. The V gene's germline CDR1 is SGHKS and CDR2 YYEKEE (reference sequence). This CDR3 comprises 16 residues. DNA of the CDR3: TGTGCCAGCAGCTTGGGGGTCAGAACGAACACCGGGGAGCTGTTTTTT. Amino acid sequence: CASSLGVRTNTGELFF.

The chain recombines TRBV23-1 with TRBJ2-1; 7 bases are a match to TRBD1. TRBV23-1 is given ORF status, its function remaining uncertain. The length of the CDR3 is 17 residues. V trimming: 1 base; J trimming: 0 bases; junction bases outside the gene matches: 6. Here the CDR3 DNA reads TGCGCCAGCAGTCAATGGTTACAGGGGAGCTCCTACAATGAGCAGTTCTTC. Its protein product is CASSQWLQGSSYNEQFF.

A few counts support this clonotype. J is TRBJ2-1 and V is TRBV15; either TRBD1 or TRBD2 may supply D (5 bases each). Germline CDR1 is LNHNV and CDR2 is YYDKDF (reference sequence). V was pared by 0 bases and J by 0 bases, with 6 bases between. The CDR3 consists of 15 residues. This chain's CDR3 is CATSRERGSYNEQFF. As DNA, the CDR3 is TGTGCCACCAGCAGAGAGAGGGGCTCCTACAATGAGCAGTTCTTC.

This clonotype was observed a few times. The rearrangement links TRBV5-5 to TRBJ2-1; D might be TRBD1 (5 bases). This CDR3 is 16 amino acids long. The germline V gene has CDR1 SGHKS and CDR2 YYEKEE (reference sequence). V lost 1 base and J 2 bases, leaving 13 bases between the germline ends. The CDR3 DNA follows: TGTGCCAGCAGCTTGCAGACAGAGGTCCCCTACAATGAGCAGTTCTTC. The encoded protein is CASSLQTEVPYNEQFF.

The rearrangement links TRBV20-1 to TRBJ2-7, with D perhaps given as TRBD1 or TRBD2 (5 bases each). The CDR3 length is 13 residues. Germline V gene data show CDR1 as DFQATT and CDR2 as SNEGSKA (reference sequence). Trimming left V 4 bases short and J 0 bases short, with 10 bases between. CDR3 coding DNA: TGCAGTGCTATCATTGGGGGCTCCTACGAGCAGTACGTC. Protein: CSAIIGGSYEQYV.